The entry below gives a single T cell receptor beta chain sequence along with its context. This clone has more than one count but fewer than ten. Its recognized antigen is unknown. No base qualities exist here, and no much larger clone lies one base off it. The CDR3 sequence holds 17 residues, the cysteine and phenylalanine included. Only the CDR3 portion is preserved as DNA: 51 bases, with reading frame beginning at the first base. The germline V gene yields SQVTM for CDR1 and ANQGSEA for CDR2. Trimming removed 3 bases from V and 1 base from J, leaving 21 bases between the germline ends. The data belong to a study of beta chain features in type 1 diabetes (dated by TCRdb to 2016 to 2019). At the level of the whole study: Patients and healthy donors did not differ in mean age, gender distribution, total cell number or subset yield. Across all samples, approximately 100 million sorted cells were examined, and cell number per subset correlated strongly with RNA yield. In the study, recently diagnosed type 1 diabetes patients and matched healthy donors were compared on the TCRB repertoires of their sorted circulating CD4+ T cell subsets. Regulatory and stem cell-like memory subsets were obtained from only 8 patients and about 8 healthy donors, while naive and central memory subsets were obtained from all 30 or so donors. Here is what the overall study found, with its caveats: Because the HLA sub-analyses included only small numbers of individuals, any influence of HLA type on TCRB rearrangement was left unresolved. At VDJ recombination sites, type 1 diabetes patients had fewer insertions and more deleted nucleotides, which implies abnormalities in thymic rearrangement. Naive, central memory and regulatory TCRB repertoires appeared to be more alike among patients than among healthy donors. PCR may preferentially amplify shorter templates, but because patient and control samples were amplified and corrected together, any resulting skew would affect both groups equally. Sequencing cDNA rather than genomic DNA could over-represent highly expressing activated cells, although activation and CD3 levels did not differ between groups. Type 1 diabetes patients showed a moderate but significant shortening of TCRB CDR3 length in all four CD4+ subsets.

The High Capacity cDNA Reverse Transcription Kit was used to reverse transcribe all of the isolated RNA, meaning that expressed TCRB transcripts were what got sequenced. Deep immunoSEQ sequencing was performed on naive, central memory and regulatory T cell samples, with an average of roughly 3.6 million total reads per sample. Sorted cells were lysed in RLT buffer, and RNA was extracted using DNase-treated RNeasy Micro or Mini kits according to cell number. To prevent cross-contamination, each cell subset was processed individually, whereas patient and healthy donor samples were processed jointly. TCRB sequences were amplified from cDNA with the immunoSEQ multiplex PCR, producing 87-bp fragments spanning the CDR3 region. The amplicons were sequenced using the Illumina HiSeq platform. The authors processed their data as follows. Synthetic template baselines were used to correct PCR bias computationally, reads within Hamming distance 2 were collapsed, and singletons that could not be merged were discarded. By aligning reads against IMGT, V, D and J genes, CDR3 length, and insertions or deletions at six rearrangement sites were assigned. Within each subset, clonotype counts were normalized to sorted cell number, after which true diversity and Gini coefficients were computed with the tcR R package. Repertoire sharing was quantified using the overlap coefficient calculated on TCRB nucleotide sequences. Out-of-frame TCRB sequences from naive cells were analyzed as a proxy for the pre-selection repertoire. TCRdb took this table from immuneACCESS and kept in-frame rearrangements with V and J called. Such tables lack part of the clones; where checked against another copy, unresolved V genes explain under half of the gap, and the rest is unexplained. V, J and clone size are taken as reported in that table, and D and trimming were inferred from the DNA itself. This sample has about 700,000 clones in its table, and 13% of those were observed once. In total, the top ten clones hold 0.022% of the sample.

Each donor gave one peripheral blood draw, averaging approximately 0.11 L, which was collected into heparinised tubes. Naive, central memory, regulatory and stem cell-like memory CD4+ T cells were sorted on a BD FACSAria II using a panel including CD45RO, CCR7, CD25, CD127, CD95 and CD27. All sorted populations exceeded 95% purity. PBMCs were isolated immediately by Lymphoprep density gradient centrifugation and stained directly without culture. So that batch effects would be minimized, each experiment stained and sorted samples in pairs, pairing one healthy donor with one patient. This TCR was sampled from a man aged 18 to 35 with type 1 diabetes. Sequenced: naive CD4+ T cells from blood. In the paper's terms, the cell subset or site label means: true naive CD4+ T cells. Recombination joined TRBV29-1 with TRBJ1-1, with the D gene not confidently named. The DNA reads TGCAGCGTTGAGATGAGTTGGAACTCTATGAGGAACACTGAAGCTTTCTTT. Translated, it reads CSVEMSWNSMRNTEAFF. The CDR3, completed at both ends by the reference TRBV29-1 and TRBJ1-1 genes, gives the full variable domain SAVISQKPSRDICQRGTSLTIQCQVDSQVTMMFWYRQQPGQSLTLIATANQGSEATYESGFVIDKFPISRPNLTFSTLTVSNMSPEDSSIYLCSVEMSWNSMRNTEAFFGQGTRLTVV.